The 5 T cell receptor beta chains below come from one sample, sequenced in a study of regulatory and conventional T cells in RAG deficiency. Libraries were prepared by immunoSEQ multiplex PCR; TCRdb keeps only in-frame clonotypes and omits some of them. The sample lists about 30,000 clones; nearly 95% were seen once. Conventional CD4+ T cells were sorted from blood as CD25-low CD127-high cells. The same data also contributed to another study, on regulatory T cells. That paper notes: Amplification used 52 TRBV primers and 13 TRBJ primers.

Sequenced: CD25- CD4+ T cells sorted from blood. These TCRs come from a human donor in good health.

The gene calls are TRBV5-5 and TRBJ2-2, with D unclear. The CDR3 totals 13 residues. Germline V gene lookup returns CDR1 SGHKS and CDR2 YYEKEE (reference sequence). Trimming took 4 bases from V and 1 from J, leaving 5 bases between them. The CDR3 spells CASSPQNTGELFF. Here the CDR3 DNA reads TGTGCCAGCAGCCCACAGAACACCGGGGAGCTGTTTTTT.

The V gene is TRBV6-6, the J gene TRBJ2-4; D is perhaps TRBD2 (6 bases). Germline CDR1 is MNHNY and CDR2 is SVGAGI (reference sequence). The CDR3 is made up of 14 amino acids. V dropped 10 bases and J dropped 2 bases, with 15 bases sitting between them. CDR3 amino acids: CATKAGGSKNIQYF. CDR3 DNA: TGTGCCACCAAAGCCGGAGGGTCCAAAAACATTCAGTACTTC.

The chain employs TRBV6-5 and TRBJ1-2, with 7 positions matching TRBD1. After removal of 6 bases from V and 8 bases from J, the junction contained 9 bases not matched to a gene. The CDR3 extends over 13 amino acids. Per germline, CDR1 MNHEY and CDR2 SVGAGI. Written as DNA, the CDR3 is TGTGCCAGCAGCCGTGACAGGGAGAGGGGCTACACCTTC. This encodes CASSRDRERGYTF.

This chain joins TRBV4-1 and TRBJ2-3; possibly TRBD2 for D (7 bases). The germline V and J ends were trimmed by 0 bases and 6 bases, with 19 bases remaining between them. Germline CDR1 reads MGHRA; CDR2 reads YSYEKL. This CDR3 region has 17 residues. The CDR3 bases are TGCGCCAGCAGCCAAGATGTGGCGGGGGCCGGGGCGGATACGCAGTATTTT. Protein product: CASSQDVAGAGADTQYF.

The chain combines TRBV10-1 with TRBJ2-3, with TRBD1 matching 9 bases. Trimming at V came to 4 bases and at J to 2 bases, leaving 4 bases not matched to a gene. Germline values: CDR1 WNHNN, CDR2 SYGVQD (reference sequence). The CDR3 has 15 amino acids. This CDR3 is CASSGRDRATDTQYF. CDR3 sequence (DNA): TGCGCCAGCAGTGGCCGGGACAGGGCCACAGATACGCAGTATTTT.